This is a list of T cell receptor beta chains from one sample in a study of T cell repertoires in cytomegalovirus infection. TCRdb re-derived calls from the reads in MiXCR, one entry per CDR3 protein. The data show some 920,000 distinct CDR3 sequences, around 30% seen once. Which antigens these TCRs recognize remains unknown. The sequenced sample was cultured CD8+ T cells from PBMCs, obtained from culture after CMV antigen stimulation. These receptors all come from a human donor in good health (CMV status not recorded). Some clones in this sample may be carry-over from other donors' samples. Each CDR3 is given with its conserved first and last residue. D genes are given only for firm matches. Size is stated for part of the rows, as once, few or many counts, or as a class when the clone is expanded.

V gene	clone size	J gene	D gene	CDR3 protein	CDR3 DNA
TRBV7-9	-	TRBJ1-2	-	CASSLAGRVYGGYTF	TGTGCCAGCAGCTTAGCAGGCAGGGTCTATGGCGGCTACACCTTC
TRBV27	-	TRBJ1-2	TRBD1	CASSLRDSYYGYTF	TGTGCCAGCAGTCTCCGGGACAGTTACTATGGCTACACCTTC
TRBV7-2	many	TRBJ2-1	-	CASSPPLREEQFF	TGTGCCAGCAGCCCACCCCTCCGGGAAGAGCAGTTCTTC
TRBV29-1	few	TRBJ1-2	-	CSVDHEAYGYTF	TGCAGCGTTGACCACGAAGCCTATGGCTACACCTTC
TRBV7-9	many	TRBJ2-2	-	CASSEPGQPNTGELFF	TGTGCCAGCAGCGAACCGGGACAACCGAACACCGGGGAGCTGTTTTTT
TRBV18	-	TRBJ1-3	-	CASSPTGPAPGNTIYF	TGTGCCAGCTCCCCTACCGGCCCGGCCCCTGGAAACACCATATATTTT
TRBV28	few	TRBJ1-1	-	CASRPAAHTEAFF	TGTGCCAGCAGGCCCGCTGCGCACACTGAAGCTTTCTTT
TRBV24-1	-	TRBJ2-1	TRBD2	CATSSRTSGGPSYNEQFF	TGTGCCACCAGTTCTAGGACTAGCGGGGGACCCTCCTACAATGAGCAGTTCTTC
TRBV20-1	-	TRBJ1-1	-	CSARGLTEAFF	TGCAGTGCTAGAGGACTCACTGAAGCTTTCTTT
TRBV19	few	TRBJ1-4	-	CASSIGTALNEKLFF	TGTGCCAGTAGTATAGGTACAGCATTAAATGAAAAACTGTTTTTT
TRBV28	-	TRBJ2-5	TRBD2	CASSPPWTSGTQETQYF	TGTGCCAGCAGTCCACCGTGGACTAGCGGGACGCAAGAGACCCAGTACTTC
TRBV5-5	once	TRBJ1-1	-	CASSPGGSATEAFF	TGTGCCAGCAGCCCGGGAGGGTCGGCCACTGAAGCTTTCTTT
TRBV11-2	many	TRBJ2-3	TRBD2	CASSAWTSGGGNTQYF	TGTGCCAGCAGCGCATGGACTAGCGGGGGAGGAAATACGCAGTATTTT
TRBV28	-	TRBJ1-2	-	CASSSLRGPGYTF	TGTGCCAGCAGTTCTTTGAGGGGACCTGGCTACACCTTC
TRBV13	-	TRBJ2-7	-	CASSLGRLTDRGFYEQYF	TGTGCCAGCAGCTTAGGCAGATTGACGGACCGGGGATTCTACGAGCAGTACTTC
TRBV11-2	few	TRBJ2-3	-	CACQPAGGYTDTQYF	TGTGCCTGCCAGCCGGCAGGAGGATACACAGATACGCAGTATTTT
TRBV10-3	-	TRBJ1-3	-	CAISESFSSGNTIYF	TGTGCCATCAGTGAGTCGTTTTCCTCTGGAAACACCATATATTTT
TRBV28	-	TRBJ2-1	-	CASSSRPRDTPYNEQFF	TGTGCCAGCAGTTCCCGCCCCCGGGACACCCCCTACAATGAGCAGTTCTTC
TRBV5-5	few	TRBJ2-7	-	CASSLTPLSSYEQYF	TGTGCCAGCAGCTTAACGCCTTTGAGCTCCTACGAGCAGTACTTC
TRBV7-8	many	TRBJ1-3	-	CASSQRRNTIYF	TGTGCCAGCAGCCAGAGAAGAAACACCATATATTTT
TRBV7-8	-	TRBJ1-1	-	CASSLGVGQGKTEAFF	TGTGCCAGCAGCTTAGGCGTGGGGCAGGGGAAGACTGAAGCTTTCTTT
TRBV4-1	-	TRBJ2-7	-	CASSLGYLTAYEQYF	TGCGCCAGCAGCCTAGGGTACCTCACCGCCTACGAGCAGTACTTC
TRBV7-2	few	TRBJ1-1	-	CASSLYLGINTEAFF	TGTGCCAGCAGCCTTTATTTGGGGATTAACACTGAAGCTTTCTTT
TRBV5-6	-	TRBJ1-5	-	CASSLAGVHQPQHF	TGTGCCAGCAGCTTGGCGGGGGTACATCAGCCCCAGCATTTT
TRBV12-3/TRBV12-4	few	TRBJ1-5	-	CASRGGGVNQPQHF	TGTGCCAGCAGGGGAGGAGGGGTCAATCAGCCCCAGCATTTT
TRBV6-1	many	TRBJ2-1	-	CASSEALGGYNEQFF	TGTGCCAGCAGTGAAGCGCTAGGCGGCTACAATGAGCAGTTCTTC
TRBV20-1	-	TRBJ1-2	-	CSAREQRYTF	TGCAGTGCTAGAGAACAGCGCTACACCTTC
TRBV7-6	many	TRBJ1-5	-	CASSLGPDYSNQPQHF	TGTGCCAGCAGCTTAGGGCCCGACTATAGCAATCAGCCCCAGCATTTT
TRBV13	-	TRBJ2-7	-	CASSYGTNNYEQYF	TGTGCCAGCAGCTACGGGACAAATAACTACGAGCAGTACTTC
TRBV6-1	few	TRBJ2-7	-	CASSEGPETYEQYF	TGTGCCAGCAGTGAAGGGCCAGAGACCTACGAGCAGTACTTC
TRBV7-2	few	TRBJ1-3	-	CASSLYGPGYSGNTIYF	TGTGCCAGCAGCTTATATGGGCCCGGGTACTCTGGAAACACCATATATTTT
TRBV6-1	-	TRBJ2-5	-	CASSEYRGGQETQYF	TGTGCCAGCAGTGAGTATCGGGGAGGACAAGAGACCCAGTACTTC
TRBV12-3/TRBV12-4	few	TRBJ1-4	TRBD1	CASSFQGGRGEKLFF	TGTGCCAGCAGTTTCCAGGGGGGACGGGGTGAAAAACTGTTTTTT
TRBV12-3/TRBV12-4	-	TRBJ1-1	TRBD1	CASSLTGGDSTEAFF	TGTGCCAGCAGTCTTACAGGGGGAGATAGCACTGAAGCTTTCTTT
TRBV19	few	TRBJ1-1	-	CASSPRLENTEAFF	TGTGCCAGTAGTCCGAGACTGGAGAACACTGAAGCTTTCTTT
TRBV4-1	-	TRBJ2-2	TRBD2	CASSQFRTSGGQNTGELFF	TGTGCCAGCAGCCAGTTCAGGACTAGCGGGGGGCAAAACACCGGGGAGCTGTTTTTT
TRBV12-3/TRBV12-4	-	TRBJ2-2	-	CASSTWMVANTGELFF	TGTGCCAGCAGTACCTGGATGGTCGCGAACACCGGGGAGCTGTTTTTT
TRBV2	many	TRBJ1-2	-	CASSGSRADGYTF	TGTGCCAGCAGTGGATCGCGGGCGGATGGCTACACCTTC
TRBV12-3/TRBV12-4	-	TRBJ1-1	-	CASSLSYGQPNTEAFF	TGTGCCAGCAGTTTAAGTTACGGACAGCCAAACACTGAAGCTTTCTTT
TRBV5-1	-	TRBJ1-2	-	CASSFSYVSKGYYGYTF	TGCGCCAGCAGCTTTTCCTATGTTTCAAAGGGCTACTATGGCTACACCTTC
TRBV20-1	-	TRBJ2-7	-	CSARGKGAYEQYF	TGCAGTGCTAGAGGGAAGGGGGCCTACGAGCAGTACTTC
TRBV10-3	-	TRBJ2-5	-	CAISDEGESQYF	TGTGCCATCAGTGACGAGGGCGAGTCCCAGTACTTC
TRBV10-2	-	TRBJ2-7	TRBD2	CASSGGELSYEQYF	TGCGCCAGTAGCGGGGGGGAACTCTCCTACGAGCAGTACTTC
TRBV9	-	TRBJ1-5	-	CASSVGGGYQPQHF	TGTGCCAGCAGCGTAGGGGGGGGGTATCAGCCCCAGCATTTT
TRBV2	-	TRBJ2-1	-	CASSGGNLNEQFF	TGTGCCAGCAGTGGAGGGAATCTCAATGAGCAGTTCTTC
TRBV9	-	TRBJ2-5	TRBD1	CASSVASRQTGNQETQYF	TGTGCCAGCAGCGTAGCTAGCCGTCAGACAGGGAACCAAGAGACCCAGTACTTC
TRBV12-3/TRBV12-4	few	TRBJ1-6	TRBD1	CASTTGTGGFSPLHF	TGTGCCAGCACCACCGGGACAGGGGGTTTTTCACCCCTCCACTTT
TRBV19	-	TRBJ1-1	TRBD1	CASSDPRTGGTEAFF	TGTGCCAGTAGCGACCCCAGGACAGGGGGCACTGAAGCTTTCTTT
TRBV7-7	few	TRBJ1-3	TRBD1	CASSWPGQGPGNTIYF	TGTGCTAGCAGCTGGCCGGGACAGGGCCCTGGAAACACCATATATTTT
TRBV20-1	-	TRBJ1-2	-	CSARQGTPDGYTF	TGCAGTGCTAGACAGGGGACCCCGGATGGCTACACCTTC
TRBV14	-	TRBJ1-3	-	CASSLVRGWPGNTIYF	TGTGCCAGCAGCCTGGTACGAGGGTGGCCTGGAAACACCATATATTTT
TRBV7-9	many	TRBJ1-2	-	CASSFGSGYTF	TGTGCCAGCAGCTTCGGCAGCGGATACACCTTC
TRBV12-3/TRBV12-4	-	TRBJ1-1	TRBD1	CASRNTILPRDRGNMNTEAFF	TGTGCCAGCAGGAACACAATTTTACCTAGGGACAGGGGAAACATGAACACTGAAGCTTTCTTT